This T cell receptor (beta chain) was identified during a study of shared clonotypes between healthy human individuals. General observations from the study: Naive subsets typically showed greater estimated richness than memory subsets. In a few donors, approximately 5% of naive CD4 clonotypes appeared in common.

This CDR3 spans 12 amino acids. Germline V gene sequence: CDR1 SGHNT, CDR2 YENEEA. V gave up 11 bases and J gave up 3 bases; unmatched junction bases: 4. Concerning this clone itself: What it binds is unknown.

In the authors' workflow: With immunoSEQ giving junction-only sequences and no quality scores, filtering differed. The method was immunoSEQ multiplex PCR; TCRdb's version includes in-frame clones alone and lacks a portion of them. D and trimming come from the DNA, and the V and J calls and clone size come from that table. The profile covers around 690,000 clones, with 90% appearing a single time and about 33% taken by the ten largest. The chain joins TRBV11-3 to TRBJ1-5; 7 nucleotides align to TRBD1. This receptor was identified in a man between 18 and 29 years old in good health. Some clones in this sample may be carry-over from other donors' samples. The specimen sequenced was memory CD8+ T cells from PBMCs. Regarding subset: CD45RO+ cells pooled with CCR7-negative TemRA cells. CDR3 DNA: TGTGCCTCGCAGGGGGACAATCAGCCCCAGCATTTT. This translates into CASQGDNQPQHF. The complete variable domain, with remaining parts taken from reference TRBV11-3 and TRBJ1-5, reads EAGVVQSPRYKIIEKKQPVAFWCNPISGHNTLYWYLQNLGQGPELLIRYENEEAVDDSQLPKDRFSAERLKGVDSTLKIQPAELGDSAVYLCASQGDNQPQHFGDGTRLSIL.